This T cell receptor beta chain was found in a study of T cells in tumors after PD-1 blockade (dated by TCRdb to between 2017 and 2020). In terms of the full investigation: Exclusion criteria were prior checkpoint blockade, use of systemic immunosuppressants, or recent radiotherapy or other anti-cancer therapy within 4 weeks. Patients were treated with either pembrolizumab 200 mg every 3 weeks or cemiplimab 350 mg every 2 weeks. Some patients also continued taking vismodegib 150 mg daily during anti-PD-1 treatment. On average, peripheral blood samples had 120,000 or so TCR templates (range roughly 24,000-257,772) and 36,536 unique clonotypes. Paired single-cell RNA and TCR sequencing was done in the study on site-matched tumors from patients with BCC or SCC, both before and after anti-PD-1 therapy. Bulk TCR sequencing was performed on around eleven peripheral blood samples from a handful of patients to compare blood and tumor clonotypes. RECIST version 1.1 was the standard used to evaluate clinical response. General findings and caveats noted by the study authors: Roughly 41% of the TCR clonotypes from tumors also showed up in blood, and some novel exhausted tumor clones were present in pre-treatment blood, which suggests peripheral recruitment. Where the novel T cell clones came from was not identified, and possible sources could include lymphoid organs or rare unexpanded clones inside the tumor or in the tumor periphery.

The immunoSEQ platform was used for deep TCRbeta sequencing. The paper's processing steps were these. For further analysis, only productive rearrangements were exported from the immunoSEQ Analyzer. T cell phenotypes were assigned to bulk TCRbeta clonotypes by matching the clonotypes to single-cell RNA+TCR-seq clones with the same TCRbeta sequence. Clone enrichment in tumor was calculated as tumor frequency divided by PBMC frequency from bulk TCR sequencing. GLIPH was used to group TCRs into specificity groups, clusters of distinct TCRs likely recognizing common antigens via shared CDR3 motifs. The immuneACCESS repertoire file appears here via TCRdb, limited to in-frame rearrangements. These files lack a portion of the clones; in checked studies, under half of the deficit traces to unresolved V genes, and the cause of the others is not known. That table supplies the V and J calls and clone size; D and trimming were determined from the DNA. This sample lists more than 50,000 clones; around 74% were detected once. About 4.8% of the sample is held by the ten biggest clonotypes.

What the time point label conveys for this sample: after anti-PD-1 therapy. Genomic DNA extracted from tumor biopsies or peripheral blood was used for bulk TCRbeta sequencing, with input ranging from roughly 616 ng to 6,004 ng. Every patient was a poor candidate for surgical resection and had histologically proven advanced or metastatic basal or squamous cell carcinoma. The basal cell carcinoma cohort was made up of ten to twelve patients, and bulk tumor TCR sequencing was performed for seven or eight of these patients. A word on this clone: The antigen it binds to is not known. No much larger clone is present one base from it, and per-base qualities are unavailable.

This specimen consisted of PBMCs, obtained after anti-PD-1 treatment. The TCR originated in a human donor with basal cell carcinoma.

The CDR3 sequence is CASSSTARGEQYF. The nucleotide sequence is TGTGCCAGCAGCTCTACCGCTCGGGGTGAGCAGTACTTC. The V gene is TRBV27 and the J gene is TRBJ2-7, with TRBD2 as a weak D call on 5 bases. CDR1 and CDR2 are read off the germline V gene (reference sequence) as MNHEY and SMNVEV. There are 13 amino acids in the CDR3, from cysteine to phenylalanine inclusive. The read is trimmed to its CDR3 DNA, 39 bases read in frame from base 1. The junction shows trimming of 6 bases on V and 7 bases on J, plus 16 bases between the germline ends.